Listed below are T cell receptor beta chains from one sample, sequenced in a study of PD-1 blockade in classical Hodgkin lymphoma. Some clones are missing from TCRdb's copy, which holds only in-frame ones; the method was immunoSEQ multiplex PCR. The sample gives some 20,000 clones, over 60% of which show up once; about a sixth is in the top ten. This material consisted of peripheral blood mononuclear cells (PBMCs), taken at baseline. The receptor set was obtained from a human donor with classical Hodgkin lymphoma. CDR3s include the opening cysteine and the closing phenylalanine or tryptophan. D genes are given only for firm matches. Size is stated for part of the rows, as once, few or many counts, or as a class when the clone is expanded.

J gene: TRBJ1-2
V gene: TRBV29-1
D gene: -
clone size: -
CDR3 DNA: TGCAGCGTTTACGAAGGTGGCTACACCTTC
CDR3 protein: CSVYEGGYTF

J gene: TRBJ2-5
V gene: TRBV28
D gene: -
clone size: -
CDR3 DNA: TGTGCCCACAGCGGCAGGGGCCGTGGGTACCAAGAGACCCAGTACTTC
CDR3 protein: CAHSGRGRGYQETQYF

J gene: TRBJ1-4
V gene: TRBV7-9
D gene: -
clone size: few
CDR3 DNA: TGTGCCAGCAGCTTACTCCGCGACAGTAAGGAAAAACTGTTTTTT
CDR3 protein: CASSLLRDSKEKLFF

J gene: TRBJ2-2
V gene: TRBV19
D gene: TRBD2
clone size: once
CDR3 DNA: TGTGCCAGTAGTACGGGGACTAGCGGGAGTATCGTCAACACCGGGGAGCTGTTTTTT
CDR3 protein: CASSTGTSGSIVNTGELFF

J gene: TRBJ1-1
V gene: TRBV19
D gene: -
clone size: medium-sized
CDR3 DNA: TGTGCCAGTAGTATAGCGGGTTTTCACACTGAAGCTTTCTTT
CDR3 protein: CASSIAGFHTEAFF

J gene: TRBJ2-1
V gene: TRBV7-9
D gene: -
clone size: -
CDR3 DNA: TGTGCCAGCAGCTTAGGGGAAGCGCGACAGAGCTCCTACAATGAGCAGTTCTTC
CDR3 protein: CASSLGEARQSSYNEQFF

J gene: TRBJ1-1
V gene: TRBV10-3
D gene: -
clone size: -
CDR3 DNA: TGTGCCATCAGTGAGTCCGGGGAAAGCACTGAAGCTTTCTTT
CDR3 protein: CAISESGESTEAFF

J gene: TRBJ1-1
V gene: TRBV5-4
D gene: TRBD1
clone size: -
CDR3 DNA: TGTGCCAGCAGCGTTGGGACAGGGTTGGCTTTCTTT
CDR3 protein: CASSVGTGLAFF

J gene: TRBJ2-3
V gene: TRBV11-2
D gene: -
clone size: -
CDR3 DNA: TGTGCCAGCAGCTTACTTGTGTCTAGCCTTGATACGCAGTATTTT
CDR3 protein: CASSLLVSSLDTQYF

J gene: TRBJ2-7
V gene: TRBV18
D gene: -
clone size: -
CDR3 DNA: TGTGCCAGCTCTCTAAAACGCGTCTACGAGCAGTACTTC
CDR3 protein: CASSLKRVYEQYF

J gene: TRBJ1-5
V gene: TRBV4-1
D gene: -
clone size: -
CDR3 DNA: TGCGCCAGCAGCCAAGTTGATATGGGGTTCAGGAACAATCAGCCCCAGCATTTT
CDR3 protein: CASSQVDMGFRNNQPQHF

J gene: TRBJ1-2
V gene: TRBV19
D gene: -
clone size: few
CDR3 DNA: TGTGCCAGTAGCCGCACCGAATCTAACTATGGCTACACCTTC
CDR3 protein: CASSRTESNYGYTF

J gene: TRBJ2-1
V gene: TRBV4-3
D gene: -
clone size: once
CDR3 DNA: TGCGCCAGCAGCCAAAGCAGTCTGACTATTAATGAGCAGTTCTTC
CDR3 protein: CASSQSSLTINEQFF

J gene: TRBJ1-2
V gene: TRBV30
D gene: -
clone size: -
CDR3 DNA: TGTGCCTTGTACCGGGGAGTGAGGGGCTACACCTTC
CDR3 protein: CALYRGVRGYTF

J gene: TRBJ2-7
V gene: TRBV5-3
D gene: TRBD1
clone size: once
CDR3 DNA: TGTGCCTCTAGGGACAGATTCTACGAGCAGTACTTC
CDR3 protein: CASRDRFYEQYF

J gene: TRBJ1-2
V gene: TRBV29-1
D gene: -
clone size: -
CDR3 DNA: TGCAGCGTTGTTGTTACAGAAAATTATGGCTACACCTTC
CDR3 protein: CSVVVTENYGYTF

J gene: TRBJ2-1
V gene: TRBV10-3
D gene: -
clone size: -
CDR3 DNA: TGTGCCATCAGTGAGGTGGCTATAGGGGGAGATGAGCAGTTCTTC
CDR3 protein: CAISEVAIGGDEQFF

J gene: TRBJ1-6
V gene: TRBV18
D gene: -
clone size: few
CDR3 DNA: TGTGCCAGCTCAGCTAGCTCCTATAATTCACCCCTCCACTTT
CDR3 protein: CASSASSYNSPLHF

J gene: TRBJ2-6
V gene: TRBV10-3
D gene: -
clone size: -
CDR3 DNA: TGTGCCATCAGTGAGCCGCGACGGACCTCCTCTGGGGCCAACGTCCTGACTTTC
CDR3 protein: CAISEPRRTSSGANVLTF

J gene: TRBJ1-5
V gene: TRBV9
D gene: -
clone size: -
CDR3 DNA: TGTGCCAGCAGCGTAGGGGACACCGCGGGGCCCCAGCATTTT
CDR3 protein: CASSVGDTAGPQHF

J gene: TRBJ2-1
V gene: TRBV6-1
D gene: -
clone size: few
CDR3 DNA: TGTGCCAGCAGTGAAGCTCCGATGGGCTACAATGAGCAGTTCTTC
CDR3 protein: CASSEAPMGYNEQFF

J gene: TRBJ2-1
V gene: TRBV5-4
D gene: -
clone size: -
CDR3 DNA: TGTGCCAGCAGCTTATCCAATGAGCAGTTCTTC
CDR3 protein: CASSLSNEQFF

J gene: TRBJ1-5
V gene: TRBV28
D gene: -
clone size: -
CDR3 DNA: TGTGCCAGCCAAGGGTATAGCAATCAGCCCCAGCATTTT
CDR3 protein: CASQGYSNQPQHF

J gene: TRBJ1-1
V gene: TRBV19
D gene: -
clone size: few
CDR3 DNA: TGTGCCAGTAGTCTCTTGGGGGTGGGGACTGAAGCTTTCTTT
CDR3 protein: CASSLLGVGTEAFF

J gene: TRBJ1-1
V gene: TRBV10-1
D gene: -
clone size: few
CDR3 DNA: TGCGCCAGCAGTGGGGGGACCGGGAGAGCTTTCTTT
CDR3 protein: CASSGGTGRAFF

J gene: TRBJ2-2
V gene: TRBV19
D gene: -
clone size: -
CDR3 DNA: TGTGCCAGTAGTTTCTACCGACAGGTCACCGGGGAGCTGTTTTTT
CDR3 protein: CASSFYRQVTGELFF

J gene: TRBJ2-2
V gene: TRBV29-1
D gene: -
clone size: -
CDR3 DNA: TGCAGCGTGAGTCGAACCGGGGAGCTGTTTTTT
CDR3 protein: CSVSRTGELFF

J gene: TRBJ1-1
V gene: TRBV30
D gene: -
clone size: once
CDR3 DNA: TGTGCCTGGAGGCGGAGAGGGGTCGGAATGAACACTGAAGCTTTCTTT
CDR3 protein: CAWRRRGVGMNTEAFF

J gene: TRBJ1-1
V gene: TRBV7-8
D gene: -
clone size: -
CDR3 DNA: TGTGCCAGCAGCCCAAGGGGCGGGGGTCTGAACACTGAAGCTTTCTTT
CDR3 protein: CASSPRGGGLNTEAFF

J gene: TRBJ2-5
V gene: TRBV7-2
D gene: -
clone size: -
CDR3 DNA: TGTGCCAGCAGCTCGTCCAGGTTATCCCAAGAGACCCAGTACTTC
CDR3 protein: CASSSSRLSQETQYF

J gene: TRBJ1-1
V gene: TRBV5-1
D gene: -
clone size: -
CDR3 DNA: TGCGCCAGCAGCTCATCCTTGGCGGGCAGCACTGAAGCTTTCTTT
CDR3 protein: CASSSSLAGSTEAFF

J gene: TRBJ1-4
V gene: TRBV19
D gene: -
clone size: -
CDR3 DNA: TGTGCCAGTAGTTACCTAGGTGCCGAAAAACTGTTTTTT
CDR3 protein: CASSYLGAEKLFF

J gene: TRBJ2-7
V gene: TRBV11-1
D gene: TRBD1
clone size: -
CDR3 DNA: TGTGCCAGCAGCTTGGCAGGACAGGGGGGAAACGAGCAGTACTTC
CDR3 protein: CASSLAGQGGNEQYF

J gene: TRBJ1-4
V gene: TRBV5-6
D gene: -
clone size: -
CDR3 DNA: TGTGCCAGCAGCTTGGCCGGTCCCGATGAAAAACTGTTTTTT
CDR3 protein: CASSLAGPDEKLFF

J gene: TRBJ2-3
V gene: TRBV10-3
D gene: -
clone size: -
CDR3 DNA: TGTGCCATCTCCCAGACAGATACGCAGTATTTT
CDR3 protein: CAISQTDTQYF

J gene: TRBJ1-2
V gene: TRBV11-3
D gene: TRBD1
clone size: -
CDR3 DNA: TGTGCCAGCAGCTTCAGGGGGCCCCGAGGACGCTACACCTTC
CDR3 protein: CASSFRGPRGRYTF

J gene: TRBJ2-3
V gene: TRBV29-1
D gene: TRBD2
clone size: medium-sized
CDR3 DNA: TGCAGCGTTGAACTAGCGGGAGTAACAGATACGCAGTATTTT
CDR3 protein: CSVELAGVTDTQYF

J gene: TRBJ2-1
V gene: TRBV5-4
D gene: -
clone size: few
CDR3 DNA: TGTGCCAGCAGCTTGGTGGCGGGTAGCAATGAGCAGTTCTTC
CDR3 protein: CASSLVAGSNEQFF

J gene: TRBJ2-3
V gene: TRBV5-1
D gene: -
clone size: -
CDR3 DNA: TGCGCCAGCAGCTCGGCCGACACAGATACGCAGTATTTT
CDR3 protein: CASSSADTDTQYF

J gene: TRBJ1-4
V gene: TRBV5-1
D gene: -
clone size: few
CDR3 DNA: TGCGCCAGCAGGAGGGGGACTAATGAAAAACTGTTTTTT
CDR3 protein: CASRRGTNEKLFF

J gene: TRBJ1-3
V gene: TRBV6-5
D gene: TRBD1
clone size: -
CDR3 DNA: TGTGCCAGCAGCCGGGACAGGGTACCTGGAAACACCATATATTTT
CDR3 protein: CASSRDRVPGNTIYF

J gene: TRBJ2-3
V gene: TRBV2
D gene: -
clone size: -
CDR3 DNA: TGTGCCAGCAGTTGGACAAAGATTAGCACAGATACGCAGTATTTT
CDR3 protein: CASSWTKISTDTQYF

J gene: TRBJ2-3
V gene: TRBV6-5
D gene: -
clone size: once
CDR3 DNA: TGTGCCAGCAGCTCTTCCACAGATACGCAGTATTTT
CDR3 protein: CASSSSTDTQYF

J gene: TRBJ1-2
V gene: TRBV5-6
D gene: -
clone size: -
CDR3 DNA: TGTGCCAGCAGGTTCGGTGGCGGCCTCGATTGGGGCTACACCTTC
CDR3 protein: CASRFGGGLDWGYTF

J gene: TRBJ1-1
V gene: TRBV14
D gene: -
clone size: -
CDR3 DNA: TGTGCCAGCAGCCAGCCCCTGACAACATCCCTGAACACTGAAGCTTTCTTT
CDR3 protein: CASSQPLTTSLNTEAFF

J gene: TRBJ1-1
V gene: TRBV5-4
D gene: -
clone size: few
CDR3 DNA: TGTGCCAGCAGCTTGGCGAAGACCGGGACGGGCGGCACTGAAGCTTTCTTT
CDR3 protein: CASSLAKTGTGGTEAFF

J gene: TRBJ2-7
V gene: TRBV19
D gene: -
clone size: -
CDR3 DNA: TGTGCCAGTAGTATATATGTCGGCTACGAGCAGTACTTC
CDR3 protein: CASSIYVGYEQYF

J gene: TRBJ2-5
V gene: TRBV6-1
D gene: -
clone size: -
CDR3 DNA: TGTGCCAGCAGTCTCCAGGCGCAGGTCGGTGCCCAGTACTTC
CDR3 protein: CASSLQAQVGAQYF